This TCR beta chain was recorded in a study of pediatric ulcerative colitis. Study-level findings and limits: Compared with controls, ulcerative colitis showed greater blood-rectum clone sharing. Blood samples from a couple of patients yielded substantially fewer templates and were excluded from blood-rectal overlap analysis.

One to two pinch biopsies were taken from the rectum during colonoscopy. Controls had colonoscopy for suspected IBD, with normal endoscopy and no IBD the following year. The CDR3 has 16 residues. Unmatched junction bases numbered 8, after V lost 5 bases and J lost 2 bases. CDR1 ENHRY and CDR2 SYGVKD come from the germline V gene. Regarding this clone: Its matching antigen is unknown.

Only in-frame clones appear in the TCRdb table, and some are missing; sequencing was by immunoSEQ multiplex PCR. The table includes 10,000 to 13,000 clones, around four fifths detected once. The chain combines TRBV10-3 with TRBJ1-2; 10 nucleotides line up with TRBD1. Input material: gut tissue. This sequence was found in a girl aged 10-17 years who was a control in a study of pediatric ulcerative colitis. The CDR3, as DNA: TGTGCCATCAGTCCCGGCCCGGGACAGGGGAACTATGGCTACACCTTC. Translated: CAISPGPGQGNYGYTF.